This T cell receptor (beta chain) was identified during a study of regulatory T cells in long-lasting Graves disease. Study-wide results and limits: Analysis covered peripheral blood alone, not thyroid tissue. Authors noted too few samples as a limitation.

The table lists this clonotype with many counts. Its antigen is currently unknown. V shed 0 bases, J shed 5 bases, and the junction held 4 bases outside the gene matches. The CDR3 contains 15 residues. Per germline, CDR1 PRHDT and CDR2 FYEKMQ (reference sequence). Building the TCR beta libraries relied on iRepertoire HTBI primers, and CDR3 regions underwent Arm-PCR. TCRdb re-analysed the multiplex PCR reads in MiXCR, keeping a single row per CDR3 protein. The data show 350,000 to 450,000 distinct CDR3 sequences, more than 12% seen once. Sample time point: newly diagnosed GD, antithyroid drugs for less than 3 months. The TCR library was prepared using RNA isolated from PBMCs. The sample was also reused in another study, on T cells in Graves' hyperthyroidism and ophthalmopathy.

The sequenced sample was peripheral blood mononuclear cells (PBMCs), obtained at new diagnosis, from a patient treated with antithyroid drugs. This TCR was recovered from a woman between 25 and 40 years old with Graves disease. This sequence joins TRBV13 and TRBJ1-5; 7 bases line up with TRBD1. The CDR3 sequence: CASSLGQGRDQPQHF. The CDR3 DNA is TGTGCCAGCAGCTTAGGACAGGGGAGAGATCAGCCCCAGCATTTT. Filled out from reference TRBV13 and TRBJ1-5, the complete variable domain reads AAGVIQSPRHLIKEKRETATLKCYPIPRHDTVYWYQQGPGQDPQFLISFYEKMQSDKGSIPDRFSAQQFSDYHSELNMSSLELGDSALYFCASSLGQGRDQPQHFGDGTRLSIL.